These T cell receptor beta chains were read from a single sample in a study of shared clonotypes between healthy human individuals. Measured with immunoSEQ multiplex PCR; TCRdb has only the in-frame clones, and not every one. The sample lists about half a million clones, 65% to 85% occurring once. Sequencing was carried out using PBMCs. These receptor sequences come from a woman aged 40 to 55 in good health. Some clones in this sample may be carry-over from other donors' samples. CDR3s include the opening cysteine and the closing phenylalanine or tryptophan. A D gene is named only where the DNA matches it firmly. The size of a clone is reported for some rows only, either as once, few or many, or as a class for expanded clones.

cdr3_aa	cdr3_nt	d_call	clone_size	v_call	j_call
CASSEGGTNTGELFF	TGTGCCAGCAGTGAGGGGGGTACGAACACCGGGGAGCTGTTTTTT	-	once	TRBV6-4	TRBJ2-2
CASSFSGRAGEQYF	TGTGCCAGCAGCTTTAGCGGGAGGGCTGGAGAGCAGTACTTC	TRBD2	-	TRBV7-3	TRBJ2-7
CASSKLSGTPSGANVLTF	TGTGCCAGCAGCAAACTTTCCGGCACTCCATCTGGGGCCAACGTCCTGACTTTC	-	-	TRBV11-2	TRBJ2-6
CASSFYRGTYEQYF	TGTGCCAGCAGCTTTTACAGGGGGACCTACGAGCAGTACTTC	TRBD1	few	TRBV7-3	TRBJ2-7
CSVDGPGELFF	TGCAGCGTTGATGGCCCCGGGGAGCTGTTTTTT	-	-	TRBV29-1	TRBJ2-2
CASSTSHGFSYEQYF	TGTGCCAGCAGTACCTCCCATGGATTCTCCTACGAGCAGTACTTC	-	-	TRBV6-5	TRBJ2-7
CASSSGRDSYNEQFF	TGTGCCAGCAGCTCAGGTCGGGACAGCTACAATGAGCAGTTCTTC	TRBD1	once	TRBV11-1	TRBJ2-1
CASSHGLIAPASYGYTF	TGCGCCAGCAGCCACGGGTTAATCGCACCAGCTAGCTATGGCTACACCTTC	-	-	TRBV4-1	TRBJ1-2
CASSYSFIRYTF	TGTGCCAGCAGTTACTCGTTTATCAGGTACACCTTC	-	-	TRBV6-5	TRBJ1-2
CASSLGRNTEAFF	TGTGCCAGCAGCTTAGGGAGGAACACTGAAGCTTTCTTT	-	-	TRBV7-2	TRBJ1-1
CASSQGQGSSEQYF	TGTGCCAGCAGCCAGGGACAGGGATCGAGTGAGCAGTACTTC	TRBD1	-	TRBV11-2	TRBJ2-7
CASSLRVDSYEQYF	TGTGCCAGCAGCTTAAGGGTAGACTCCTACGAGCAGTACTTC	-	many	TRBV9	TRBJ2-7
CASSPMTGELFF	TGTGCCAGCAGCCCGATGACCGGGGAGCTGTTTTTT	-	-	TRBV11-3	TRBJ2-2
CAISGSTDTQYF	TGTGCCATCAGTGGAAGCACAGATACGCAGTATTTT	-	-	TRBV10-3	TRBJ2-3
CASSTTSGSGTDTQYF	TGTGCCAGCAGCACCACTAGCGGGAGTGGTACAGATACGCAGTATTTT	TRBD2	once	TRBV7-2	TRBJ2-3
CASSQDPATAYQLETQYF	TGCGCCAGCAGCCAAGATCCTGCTACCGCCTATCAATTGGAGACCCAGTACTTC	-	-	TRBV4-1	TRBJ2-5
CAWRRTGGQTQYF	TGTGCCTGGCGCCGGACGGGGGGGCAGACCCAGTACTTC	TRBD2	many	TRBV30	TRBJ2-5
CASSLFGDPNTGELFF	TGTGCCAGCAGCTTGTTTGGGGACCCAAACACCGGGGAGCTGTTTTTT	-	once	TRBV5-6	TRBJ2-2
CASSPGLYEQYF	TGTGCCAGCAGTCCGGGACTTTACGAGCAGTACTTC	-	-	TRBV27	TRBJ2-7
CASRPDRSPGNTIYF	TGTGCCAGCAGACCCGACAGGTCCCCTGGAAACACCATATATTTT	-	-	TRBV7-9	TRBJ1-3
CASSLEDRVREQYF	TGTGCCAGCAGCTTGGAGGACAGGGTAAGGGAGCAGTACTTC	TRBD1	-	TRBV5-4	TRBJ2-7
CSATPAQETQYF	TGCAGCGCCACGCCAGCCCAAGAGACCCAGTACTTC	-	-	TRBV29-1	TRBJ2-5
CASSDWGTHQETQYF	TGTGCCAGCAGTGACTGGGGCACCCACCAAGAGACCCAGTACTTC	-	-	TRBV2	TRBJ2-5
CASSQDLGAYEQYF	TGCGCCAGCAGCCAAGATTTGGGGGCCTACGAGCAGTACTTC	-	-	TRBV4-3	TRBJ2-7
CASSPDRNSYEQYF	TGTGCCAGCAGCCCCGACAGGAACTCCTACGAGCAGTACTTC	-	-	TRBV4-2	TRBJ2-7
CSVPDSAVTDTQYF	TGCAGCGTACCGGACAGCGCTGTAACAGATACGCAGTATTTT	-	-	TRBV29-1	TRBJ2-3
CASSEAPGGQGILRPSTEAFF	TGTGCCAGCAGCGAAGCGCCCGGGGGACAGGGGATCCTCCGGCCGAGCACTGAAGCTTTCTTT	TRBD1	-	TRBV9	TRBJ1-1
CASSHGDRGTEAFF	TGCGCCAGCAGCCACGGCGACCGGGGGACTGAAGCTTTCTTT	-	-	TRBV4-1	TRBJ1-1
CASTNPGRGTYEQYF	TGTGCCAGCACCAACCCGGGGCGGGGGACCTACGAGCAGTACTTC	TRBD2	-	TRBV5-4	TRBJ2-7
CASSPEGQATYEQYF	TGCGCCAGCAGCCCGGAGGGACAGGCAACCTACGAGCAGTACTTC	TRBD1	few	TRBV5-1	TRBJ2-7
CASSERPGTGGETQYF	TGTGCCAGCAGTGAACGCCCGGGGACTGGCGGAGAGACCCAGTACTTC	-	-	TRBV6-1	TRBJ2-5
CASSSPRDRTEAFF	TGCGCCAGCAGCTCTCCCAGGGACCGCACTGAAGCTTTCTTT	-	-	TRBV5-1	TRBJ1-1
CASSWEGRVSGEQYF	TGTGCCAGCAGTTGGGAGGGCCGGGTTTCAGGGGAGCAGTACTTC	TRBD2	-	TRBV2	TRBJ2-7
CASSAGQGVYEQYF	TGTGCCAGCAGCGCCGGACAGGGGGTCTACGAGCAGTACTTC	TRBD1	-	TRBV9	TRBJ2-7
CASRWHTGASNQPQHF	TGTGCCAGCAGATGGCACACAGGGGCCAGCAATCAGCCCCAGCATTTT	TRBD1	-	TRBV28	TRBJ1-5
CASTFSGANVLTF	TGTGCCAGCACTTTCTCTGGGGCCAACGTCCTGACTTTC	-	-	TRBV6-1	TRBJ2-6
CASSLEDRGFETQYF	TGTGCCAGCAGCTTAGAGGACAGGGGGTTTGAGACCCAGTACTTC	TRBD1	-	TRBV7-2	TRBJ2-5
CASRPTLFQHEQYF	TGTGCCAGCAGGCCGACACTCTTCCAACACGAGCAGTACTTC	-	-	TRBV6-5	TRBJ2-7
CASSLGRNRNSNQPQHF	TGTGCCAGCAGCTTAGGCCGTAACAGAAATAGCAATCAGCCCCAGCATTTT	-	-	TRBV7-2	TRBJ1-5
CASSPTSGRDTEQFF	TGTGCCAGCTCACCGACGTCTGGGCGGGATACTGAGCAGTTCTTC	-	-	TRBV18	TRBJ2-1
CASTKYREVSYEQYF	TGTGCCAGCACCAAGTATCGGGAGGTCTCCTACGAGCAGTACTTC	-	-	TRBV21-1	TRBJ2-7
CASSPPSGTGGAEQYF	TGTGCCAGCAGCCCGCCCTCCGGGACAGGGGGCGCCGAGCAGTACTTC	TRBD1	-	TRBV7-9	TRBJ2-7
CASSPLSGANVLTF	TGTGCCAGCAGTCCCCTCTCTGGGGCCAACGTCCTGACTTTC	-	-	TRBV5-4	TRBJ2-6
CASRLDWPPGPRFGDVGEKLFF	TGTGCAAGTCGCTTAGACTGGCCTCCGGGGCCCAGGTTTGGGGACGTAGGAGAAAAACTGTTTTTT	-	-	TRBV12-2	TRBJ1-4
CAWSVQLSFRTGRPYGYTF	TGTGCCTGGAGTGTACAGTTATCGTTTAGGACAGGGCGGCCCTATGGCTACACCTTC	TRBD1	-	TRBV30	TRBJ1-2
CASSRRGLETQYF	TGTGCCAGCAGCCGCAGGGGATTGGAGACCCAGTACTTC	-	-	TRBV7-3	TRBJ2-5